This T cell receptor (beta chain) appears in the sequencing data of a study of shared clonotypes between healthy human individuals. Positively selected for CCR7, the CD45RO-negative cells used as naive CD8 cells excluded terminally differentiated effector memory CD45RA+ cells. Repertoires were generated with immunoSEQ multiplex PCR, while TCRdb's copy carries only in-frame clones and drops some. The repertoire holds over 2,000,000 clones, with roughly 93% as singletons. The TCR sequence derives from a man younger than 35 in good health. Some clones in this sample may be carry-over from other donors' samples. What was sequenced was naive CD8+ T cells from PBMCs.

The CDR3 region has the DNA TGTGCCAGCAGTGCTAACAGGGGGCCTAGCACAGATACGCAGTATTTT. Translation: CASSANRGPSTDTQYF. The genes are TRBV7-6 and TRBJ2-3; TRBD1 aligns across 9 bases. With 6 bases clipped from V and 0 bases from J, the junction kept 7 bases outside the gene matches. The CDR3 is made up of 16 amino acids. Germline assignment: CDR1 SGHVS and CDR2 FNYEAQ. The complete variable domain, with remaining parts taken from reference TRBV7-6 and TRBJ2-3, reads GAGVSQSPRYKVTKRGQDVALRCDPISGHVSLYWYRQALGQGPEFLTYFNYEAQQDKSGLPNDRFSAERPEGSISTLTIQRTEQRDSAMYRCASSANRGPSTDTQYFGPGTRLTVL.